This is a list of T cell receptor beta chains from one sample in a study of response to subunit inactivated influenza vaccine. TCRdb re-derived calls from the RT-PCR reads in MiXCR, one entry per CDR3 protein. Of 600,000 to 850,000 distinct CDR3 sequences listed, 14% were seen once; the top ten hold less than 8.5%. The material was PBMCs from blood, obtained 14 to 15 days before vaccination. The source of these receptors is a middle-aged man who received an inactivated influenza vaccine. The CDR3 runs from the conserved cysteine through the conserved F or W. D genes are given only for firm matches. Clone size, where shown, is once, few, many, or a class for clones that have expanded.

TGTGCCAGCAGCGACCTGGGAGGGCGTGAGCAGTACTTC,CASSDLGGREQYF,TRBV3-1,TRBD2,many,TRBJ2-7
TGTGCCAGCAGTTACTCAACTAGCGGGAGTTACGAGCAGTACTTC,CASSYSTSGSYEQYF,TRBV6-5,TRBD2,many,TRBJ2-7
TGCGCCAGCAGCTCAGGGGCCAATCGCGGTGAGCAGTTCTTC,CASSSGANRGEQFF,TRBV5-1,NA,NA,TRBJ2-1
TGTGCCAGCAGCCATAGCCCTTACGCCACCTACGAGCAGTACTTC,CASSHSPYATYEQYF,TRBV14,NA,many,TRBJ2-7
TGCGCCAGCAGCCAAAGTGGGAATGAGCAGTTCTTC,CASSQSGNEQFF,TRBV3-1,NA,many,TRBJ2-1
TGCAGCGTCCGAACAGGGATGAGCACCGGGGAGCTGTTTTTT,CSVRTGMSTGELFF,TRBV29-1,NA,few,TRBJ2-2
TGTGCCAGCAGCGGGGGGACAGGCAAACGCTCCTACGAGCAGTACTTC,CASSGGTGKRSYEQYF,TRBV7-2,TRBD1,few,TRBJ2-7
TGCAGCGTTGTTAGAGGGGGCGGTGGCTACACCTTC,CSVVRGGGGYTF,TRBV29-1,TRBD1,many,TRBJ1-2
TGTGCCAGCAGCGCGTACAGGGAGCATCAGCCCCAGCATTTT,CASSAYREHQPQHF,TRBV5-5,NA,few,TRBJ1-5
TGCGCCAGCACCGAGACAGGGGATAGCAATCAGCCCCAGCATTTT,CASTETGDSNQPQHF,TRBV5-1,TRBD1,NA,TRBJ1-5
TGTGCCAGCAGAGACCGGGACAGTTCCTACGAGCAGTACTTC,CASRDRDSSYEQYF,TRBV27,TRBD1,NA,TRBJ2-7
TGTGCCAGCAGCGTAGAAGGCGAGCAGTTCTTC,CASSVEGEQFF,TRBV9,NA,many,TRBJ2-1
TGTGCCAGCAGCTCCTCCGGGGGCATCGGCACAGATACGCAGTATTTT,CASSSSGGIGTDTQYF,TRBV7-9,NA,few,TRBJ2-3
TGCAGTGCTAGGGATGTGGGACTAGCGGGTAACGGCCAGGGGGATGAGCAGTTCTTC,CSARDVGLAGNGQGDEQFF,TRBV20-1,TRBD2,NA,TRBJ2-1
TGCAGTGCTAGAGTCTCCGTCGGGCGGGAGACCCAGTACTTC,CSARVSVGRETQYF,TRBV20-1,NA,few,TRBJ2-5
TGTGCCAGCAGTGAAGATTGGACCTTACTAATGGATACGCAGTATTTT,CASSEDWTLLMDTQYF,TRBV2,NA,many,TRBJ2-3
TGTGCCATCAGTGATAAGGGTCGAGGCAATCAGCCCCAGCATTTT,CAISDKGRGNQPQHF,TRBV10-3,NA,NA,TRBJ1-5
TGTGCCAGCAGCCCAACCGGGACAGGGGGCAATGAGCAGTTCTTC,CASSPTGTGGNEQFF,TRBV7-8,TRBD1,few,TRBJ2-1
TGTGCCAGCACTTTCCGTGCAGGGAACACTGAAGCTTTCTTT,CASTFRAGNTEAFF,TRBV6-5,NA,few,TRBJ1-1
TGCAGTGCTAGACGGGACAGCTTCTACGAGCAGTACTTC,CSARRDSFYEQYF,TRBV20-1,TRBD1,few,TRBJ2-7
TGTGCCAGCAGTTACTCCCGGGACAGACCTATGAACACTGAAGCTTTCTTT,CASSYSRDRPMNTEAFF,TRBV6-2/TRBV6-3,TRBD1,NA,TRBJ1-1
TGCAGCTCGGGGACAGGGGGCGGTTCAGAGACCCAGTACTTC,CSSGTGGGSETQYF,TRBV29-1,TRBD1,many,TRBJ2-5
TGTGCCAGCAGTTACTCCACGGGTGGAGGGGCCAACGTCCTGACTTTC,CASSYSTGGGANVLTF,TRBV6-5,NA,few,TRBJ2-6
TGCGCCAGCAGTCAATCGGAAGGGCGGTTTGGAGATACGCAGTATTTT,CASSQSEGRFGDTQYF,TRBV23-1,NA,NA,TRBJ2-3
TGTGCCAGCAGCGTAGCTTGGGCCAGTGGGTACGAGCAGTACTTC,CASSVAWASGYEQYF,TRBV9,NA,many,TRBJ2-7
TGCAGCGGGGCGCAAGCGGGCGTCCAAGAGACCCAGTACTTC,CSGAQAGVQETQYF,TRBV29-1,NA,NA,TRBJ2-5